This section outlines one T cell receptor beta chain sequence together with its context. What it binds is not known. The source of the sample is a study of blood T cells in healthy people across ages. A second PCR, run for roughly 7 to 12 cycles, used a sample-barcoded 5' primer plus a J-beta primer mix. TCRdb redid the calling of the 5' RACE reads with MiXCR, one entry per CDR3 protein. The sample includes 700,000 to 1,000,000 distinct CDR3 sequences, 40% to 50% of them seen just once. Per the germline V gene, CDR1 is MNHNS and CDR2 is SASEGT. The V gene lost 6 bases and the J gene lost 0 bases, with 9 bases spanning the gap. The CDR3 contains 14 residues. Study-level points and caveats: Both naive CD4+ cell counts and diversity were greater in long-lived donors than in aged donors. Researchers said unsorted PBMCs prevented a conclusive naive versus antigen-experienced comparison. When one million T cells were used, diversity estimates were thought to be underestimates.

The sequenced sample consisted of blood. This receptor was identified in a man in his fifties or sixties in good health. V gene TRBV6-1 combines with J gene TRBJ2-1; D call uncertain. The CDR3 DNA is TGTGCCAGCAGGATCGAAAGCTCCTACAATGAGCAGTTCTTC. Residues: CASRIESSYNEQFF.